Below, one TCR beta chain is given with its context. Its antigen is still unknown. With 0 bases removed from V and 2 bases from J, the gap between germline ends came to 11 bases. Germline lookup yields CDR1 MNHEY and CDR2 SVGAGI. This CDR3 region has 16 residues. The data were taken from a study of vaccination and CD4 T cells after COVID-19. Sequenced with the Oncomine TCR Beta short-read assay was DNA taken from cultured CD4+ T cells. TCRdb re-analysed the PCR reads in MiXCR, keeping a single row per CDR3 protein. The data hold about 15,000 distinct CDR3 sequences, with 30% observed a single time. Treatment defined: roughly 11-day PBMC culture with coronavirus spike peptide pools or control peptides (ViraFEST assay).

The gene calls are TRBV6-5 and TRBJ1-5; D may be TRBD1 (5 bases). The source of this sequence is a human donor with COVID-19. Material: cultured CD4+ T cells from blood. CDR3 sequence reads: CASSYSGPGGNQPQHF. CDR3 DNA sequence: TGTGCCAGCAGTTACTCGGGACCCGGGGGCAATCAGCCCCAGCATTTT.